This note documents a single TCR beta chain sequence. What it binds is not known. The sample belongs to a study of T cell responses to AZD1222 COVID-19 vaccine. Study conclusions and caveats: Repertoire sampling happened only post peak T cell response. Recipients of AZD1222 seropositive at baseline numbered only 5 or 6. Clonal diversity was possibly underestimated, and white British individuals and females predominated among donors. Reportedly, nearly half of unique spike TCRs recognized epitopes outside B.1.351/B.1.1.7 mutations.

The ends were cut back, 5 bases at V and 0 bases at J, with 14 bases in the middle. The CDR3 is 16 residues long. From germline, CDR1 is SEHNR and CDR2 FQNEAQ (reference sequence). Profiled with immunoSEQ multiplex PCR; TCRdb holds only in-frame clones, not every one. In the table there are 210,000 or so clones, 94% of which are singletons. The sequence was obtained from an adult who received the MenACWY meningococcal vaccine as a control. The sample here was peripheral blood, taken 28 days after the second dose of the MenACWY control vaccine. The chain combines TRBV7-9 with TRBJ1-5, with D perhaps matching TRBD1 (5 bases). The CDR3 protein is CASSPGTGTSNQPQHF. CDR3 in DNA: TGTGCCAGCAGCCCAGGGACGGGGACTAGCAATCAGCCCCAGCATTTT.